This TCR beta chain was retrieved from a study of metastatic and nonmetastatic thyroid tumors. In the study overall: The comparison covered peripheral blood and tumor or nodule tissue in malignant and benign thyroid patients.

This clone was seen at least ten times. The V end lost 5 bases, the J end lost 4 bases, and 21 bases lay between the germline ends. This CDR3 spans 16 amino acids. CDR1 and CDR2 from the germline V gene are MNHNS and SASEGT. MiXCR reprocessed the PCR reads for TCRdb. The data contain around 53,000 clones, 20% to 25% of them seen just once; the ten biggest clones take up under 4.5%. All patients reached thyroid surgery having received no treatment beforehand. The sequencing sample was made of blood. V gene TRBV6-1 combines with J gene TRBJ2-7, with no clear D. This sequence was found in a female donor with papillary thyroid cancer or a benign thyroid nodule (not recorded which). Some clones in this sample may be carry-over from other donors' samples. The chain's CDR3 is CASSPPSDLPTYEQYF. CDR3 coding DNA: TGTGCCAGCAGTCCACCGTCCGATCTACCCACTTACGAGCAGTACTTC.